This TCR beta chain derives from a study of spatial heterogeneity in lung cancer. In the study overall: About 26 months after resection was the median timing of the follow-up PBMC samples, which were sequenced when available.

Every molecule of TCR cDNA had its own unique molecular identifier. A single record per CDR3 protein comes from TCRdb applying MiXCR to the 5' RACE reads. This table holds 43,000 or so distinct CDR3 sequences, about 10% found once. The table lists this clonotype with many counts. The CDR3 spans 14 residues. The V gene lost 0 bases and the J gene lost 9 bases, with 12 bases spanning the gap. The germline V gene has CDR1 MNHEY and CDR2 SVGAGI. As for time point: blood at routine non-recurrence follow-up after resection. The sequence came from a male donor with early-stage non-small cell lung cancer. The sequences come from PBMCs, collected at follow-up. The V and J genes are TRBV6-5 and TRBJ2-1; no clear D gene. CDR3 nucleotides: TGTGCCAGCAGTTACTCTGGCTTCAATGGTGAGCAGTTCTTC. This sequence encodes CASSYSGFNGEQFF.